The rows below give T cell receptor beta chains drawn from one sample of a study of CD8 T cells in ankylosing spondylitis. TCRdb passed the 5' RACE reads through MiXCR, listing each CDR3 protein once. The sample contains roughly 700,000 distinct CDR3 sequences, about 20% of which appear only once. The sample comprised blood, either unsorted or a sorted T cell fraction (not recorded which). The receptors derive from a male donor with ankylosing spondylitis. The CDR3 runs from the conserved cysteine through the conserved F or W. D genes are given only for firm matches. Clone size, where shown, is once, few, many, or a class for clones that have expanded.

CDR3aa	CDR3nt	abundance	j_gene	len	d_gene	v_gene
CSASPGLAGARTKKTQYF	TGCAGTGCTTCCCCGGGACTAGCGGGGGCCCGAACGAAAAAGACCCAGTACTTC	.	TRBJ2-5	18	TRBD2	TRBV20-1
CAISGPPGTSQETQYF	TGTGCCATCAGCGGACCCCCCGGGACCAGTCAAGAGACCCAGTACTTC	few	TRBJ2-5	16	.	TRBV10-3
CASSRGLAGVVQETQYF	TGCGCCAGCAGCCGGGGACTAGCGGGGGTGGTCCAAGAGACCCAGTACTTC	few	TRBJ2-5	17	TRBD2	TRBV5-1
CASSQSAAGLSYEQYF	TGTGCCAGCAGCCAATCTGCGGCAGGGCTTTCCTACGAGCAGTACTTC	.	TRBJ2-7	16	.	TRBV16
CASSVTGESYREQYF	TGTGCCAGCAGCGTGACAGGGGAAAGTTACCGCGAGCAGTACTTC	few	TRBJ2-7	15	TRBD1	TRBV5-5
CASSPGLAAYSDTQYF	TGTGCCAGCAGCCCGGGACTAGCGGCTTACTCAGATACGCAGTATTTT	few	TRBJ2-3	16	TRBD2	TRBV7-9
CASSSHFASVETQYF	TGTGCCAGCAGTTCTCATTTCGCTAGCGTGGAGACCCAGTACTTC	once	TRBJ2-5	15	.	TRBV6-5
CSARSAESYEQYF	TGCAGCGCCCGGTCCGCCGAGTCCTACGAGCAGTACTTC	few	TRBJ2-7	13	.	TRBV29-1
CASGWFADTQYF	TGTGCCAGCGGCTGGTTTGCAGATACGCAGTATTTT	once	TRBJ2-3	12	.	TRBV6-1
CASSQAGTILFF	TGTGCCAGCAGCCAAGCGGGGACAATATTGTTTTTT	.	TRBJ1-4	12	.	TRBV3-1
CASSLDRLYGYTF	TGTGCCAGCAGCTTAGACAGGCTGTATGGCTACACCTTC	many	TRBJ1-2	13	.	TRBV7-8
CASSSGLGGYEQYF	TGCGCCAGCAGCTCGGGACTAGGGGGGTACGAGCAGTACTTC	many	TRBJ2-7	14	TRBD2	TRBV5-1
CASSLWLAGGTTGELFF	TGCGCCAGCAGCTTGTGGCTAGCGGGGGGAACCACCGGGGAGCTGTTTTTT	few	TRBJ2-2	17	TRBD2	TRBV5-1
CASSLGSYLMNTEAFF	TGTGCCAGCAGTCTCGGGTCTTATCTCATGAACACTGAAGCTTTCTTT	few	TRBJ1-1	16	.	TRBV6-1
CASSLAGGPHNEQFF	TGTGCCAGTAGCCTAGCGGGGGGTCCCCACAATGAGCAGTTCTTC	.	TRBJ2-1	15	TRBD2	TRBV19